These 17 T cell receptor beta chains were sequenced from one sample in a study of monozygotic twins with inflammatory bowel disease. TCRdb processed the 5' RACE reads again and assigns one entry to each CDR3 protein, with no DNA. The sample holds about 150,000 distinct CDR3 sequences. The source material was blood. These receptors originate from a human donor with ulcerative colitis or Crohn's disease, or a healthy co-twin of an affected twin (not recorded which).

The chain carries TRBV5-1 and TRBJ2-7; TCRdb reports TRBD1, a call that lacks DNA to check it against. This CDR3 contains 15 residues. From germline, CDR1 is SGHRS and CDR2 YFSETQ. CDR3 protein: CASSLAGTDFYEQYF.

V is TRBV5-1 and J is TRBJ2-3; without DNA, the TCRdb call of TRBD2 cannot be checked. From germline, CDR1 is SGHRS and CDR2 YFSETQ. The CDR3 has 16 amino acids. The CDR3 is CASSPRTSGGTDTQYF.

The chain joins TRBV5-6 to TRBJ1-1; no DNA is available, so the TRBD1 call from TCRdb remains unchecked. Germline V gene sequence: CDR1 SGHDT, CDR2 YYEEEE. The CDR3 loop spans 14 amino acids. The CDR3 loop reads CASSIGGWITEAFF. Full variable domain (missing parts from reference TRBV5-6 and TRBJ1-1): DAGVTQSPTHLIKTRGQQVTLRCSPKSGHDTVSWYQQALGQGPQFIFQYYEEEERQRGNFPDRFSGHQFPNYSSELNVNALLLGDSALYLCASSIGGWITEAFFGQGTRLTVV.

The chain employs TRBV5-6 and TRBJ1-1. The CDR3 contains 15 residues. CDR1 is SGHDT and CDR2 is YYEEEE in the germline V gene. The CDR3 protein is CASSLIGRVNTEAFF. Combining the CDR3 with reference TRBV5-6 and TRBJ1-1 gives the whole variable domain DAGVTQSPTHLIKTRGQQVTLRCSPKSGHDTVSWYQQALGQGPQFIFQYYEEEERQRGNFPDRFSGHQFPNYSSELNVNALLLGDSALYLCASSLIGRVNTEAFFGQGTRLTVV.

V is TRBV5-1 and J is TRBJ2-7; TCRdb's D call of TRBD1 is untestable without DNA. The CDR3 sequence is 14 residues long. CDR1 is SGHRS and CDR2 is YFSETQ in the germline V gene. CDR3 sequence: CASSLATQGSEQYF.

This rearrangement joins TRBV12-3 or TRBV12-4 to TRBJ2-5. The CDR3 covers 11 residues. CDR3 loop: CASSFRETQYF.

The gene calls are TRBV7-2 and TRBJ2-7; TCRdb returns TRBD2, unconfirmable since there is no DNA. The germline V gene has CDR1 SGHTA and CDR2 FQGNSA. The CDR3 is 15 amino acids. CDR3 residues: CASSIGLAATYEQYF.

The rearrangement uses TRBV5-1 and TRBJ1-4; TCRdb proposes TRBD1, but this gene call is untestable without DNA. Germline V gene lookup returns CDR1 SGHRS and CDR2 YFSETQ. This CDR3 has 16 amino acids. Here the CDR3 reads CASSALPGQANEKLFF.

The chain couples TRBV24-1 to TRBJ2-2; TCRdb's D call, TRBD1, is unchecked because there is no DNA. Looked up from germline, CDR1 is KGHDR and CDR2 is SFDVKD. This CDR3 is built from 14 residues. CDR3 sequence: CATSNNRATGELFF.

V and J are TRBV19 and TRBJ2-5; TCRdb reports TRBD2, a call that lacks DNA to check it against. This CDR3 region has 15 residues. Germline lookup yields CDR1 LNHDA and CDR2 SQIVND (reference sequence). The CDR3 sequence: CASSMGRKVQETQYF.

The chain has TRBV14 and TRBJ2-4; as DNA is missing, the TRBD2 call by TCRdb cannot be tested. The CDR3 covers 15 residues. Germline V CDR1 and CDR2: SGHDN, FVKESK. The CDR3 spells CASSQDGSGRAVQYF.

This chain connects TRBV20-1 to TRBJ2-1. The CDR3 is 14 residues long. From germline, CDR1 is DFQATT and CDR2 SNEGSKA (reference sequence). CDR3 residues: CSAPAQSSYNEQFF.

The J gene is TRBJ1-2, the V gene TRBV15. This CDR3 has 17 residues. CDR1 LNHNV and CDR2 YYDKDF come from the germline V gene (reference sequence). This CDR3 is CATSRGDFSDENYGYTF.

The gene calls are TRBV3-1 and TRBJ1-5; TCRdb proposes TRBD1, but this gene call is untestable without DNA. Per the germline V gene, CDR1 is LGHDT and CDR2 is YNNKEL (reference sequence). The CDR3 totals 15 residues. Here the CDR3 reads CASSQARGLNQPQHF.

The chain employs TRBV30 and TRBJ2-7. CDR1 is GTSNPN and CDR2 is SVGIG in the germline V gene (reference sequence). The CDR3 is made up of 14 amino acids. CDR3 region: CAWMLAGSSYEQYF.

The chain links TRBV6-2 or TRBV6-3 to TRBJ2-1. The CDR3 is made up of 13 amino acids. Germline CDR1 MNHEY, CDR2 SVGEGT. The CDR3 sequence: CASSSLVYNEQFF.

The gene calls are TRBV7-2 and TRBJ1-6. This CDR3 contains 12 residues. Germline V gene data show CDR1 as SGHTA and CDR2 as FQGNSA. The CDR3: CASSSANSPLHF.